One sample yielded the 10 T cell receptor beta chains listed below, sequenced in a study of blood T cell repertoires in COVID-19. Repertoires were generated with immunoSEQ multiplex PCR, while TCRdb's copy carries only in-frame clones and drops some. The sample records just under 350,000 clones, around 83% being singletons. The specimen was peripheral blood. The receptors were sampled from a man between 25 and 39 years old with active or convalescent COVID-19.

The gene calls are TRBV2 and TRBJ1-5; the match to TRBD1 covers 8 bases. With V trimmed by 8 bases and J by 7 bases, 10 bases remained unmatched. The CDR3 is made up of 14 amino acids. CDR1 and CDR2 (germline): SNHLY, FYNNEI. The DNA for the CDR3 is TGTGCCAGCGGAATAGACAGGGGAGCGCAGCCCCAGCATTTT. Its translation: CASGIDRGAQPQHF. The variable domain in full, with the rest retrieved from reference TRBV2 and TRBJ1-5, is EPEVTQTPSHQVTQMGQEVILRCVPISNHLYFYWYRQILGQKVEFLVSFYNNEISEKSEIFDDQFSVERPDGSNFTLKIRSTKLEDSAMYFCASGIDRGAQPQHFGDGTRLSIL.

The chain recombines TRBV7-7 with TRBJ2-2; TRBD1 is a possible D gene (5 bases). Deletions cut 5 bases from V and 4 bases from J, with 14 bases between. The CDR3 spans 15 residues. The germline CDR1 and CDR2 sequences are SSHAT and FNYEAQ (reference sequence). CDR3 sequence reads: CASSPGRVGTGELFF. The CDR3 coding sequence is TGTGCCAGCAGCCCAGGCAGGGTGGGCACCGGGGAGCTGTTTTTT.

The CDR3 spells CASSPGATVSNQPQHF. The CDR3 DNA reads TGTGCCAGCAGCCCCGGAGCGACAGTTAGCAATCAGCCCCAGCATTTT. V usage is TRBV9 and J usage is TRBJ1-5; a possible D gene is TRBD1 (5 bases). CDR3 size: 16 residues. Germline lookup yields CDR1 SGDLS and CDR2 YYNGEE. Trimming shortened V by 4 bases and J by 0 bases, and 14 bases separated the two germline ends.

The chain combines TRBV5-1 with TRBJ2-7; TRBD1 aligns across 8 bases. CDR3 size: 15 residues. Trimming at V came to 3 bases and at J to 1 base, leaving 6 bases not matched to a gene. CDR1 is SGHRS and CDR2 is YFSETQ in the germline V gene. This CDR3 is CASSSDRETSYEQYF. CDR3 coding DNA: TGCGCCAGCAGCTCGGACAGGGAGACATCCTACGAGCAGTACTTC.

The V and J genes are TRBV18 and TRBJ1-2; no reliable D call. The ends were cut back, 2 bases at V and 4 bases at J, with 14 bases in the middle. Germline values: CDR1 KGHSH, CDR2 LQKENI. CDR3 length: 15 amino acids. Here the CDR3 DNA reads TGTGCCAGCTCACCAACTCCCAGTGGCGGCTATGGCTACACCTTC. Its translation is CASSPTPSGGYGYTF.

This chain joins TRBV11-2 and TRBJ2-3; 7 bases map to TRBD1. The length of the CDR3 is 16 residues. Germline V gives CDR1 SGHAT, CDR2 FQNNGV. After removal of 2 bases from V and 2 bases from J, the junction contained 7 bases not matched to a gene. The DNA of the CDR3 is TGTGCCAGCAGCTTACCGACAGGGATTTCCACAGATACGCAGTATTTT. This sequence encodes CASSLPTGISTDTQYF.

J is TRBJ2-1 and V is TRBV28, with a weak D call TRBD1 (5 bases). V was clipped by 11 bases and J by 8 bases, with 13 bases between them. This CDR3 contains 11 residues. The germline V gene encodes CDR1 MDHEN and CDR2 SYDVKM. This CDR3 is CAGIRGDEQFF. In nucleotides, the CDR3 is TGTGCCGGAATAAGGGGCGATGAGCAGTTCTTC.

The chain employs TRBV30 and TRBJ1-1; 7 bases map to TRBD1. CDR1 is GTSNPN, CDR2 SVGIG, per germline (reference sequence). The V segment lost 7 bases and the J segment 4 bases; nucleotides outside the gene matches: 9. The CDR3 consists of 13 residues. This CDR3 reads CASSMGQFTEAFF. CDR3 DNA: TGTGCCTCATCAATGGGACAGTTCACTGAAGCTTTCTTT.

V gene TRBV4-2 combines with J gene TRBJ1-4; no clear D gene. Trimming cost V 1 base and J 5 bases, with 8 bases left between them. The CDR3 is 14 residues long. Germline lookup yields CDR1 LGHNA and CDR2 YNFKEQ. The CDR3 nucleotides are TGTGCCAGCAGCCAAGTTCGCGAGAATGAAAAACTGTTTTTT. It codes for CASSQVRENEKLFF.

This chain links TRBV11-3 with TRBJ1-1; D is possibly TRBD1 (5 bases). This CDR3 spans 14 amino acids. V lost 5 bases and J 5 bases, leaving 15 bases between the germline ends. Germline V CDR1 and CDR2: SGHNT, YENEEA. The CDR3 loop is CASSRHKGSTEAFF. In nucleotides, the CDR3 is TGTGCCAGCAGCCGACATAAGGGGTCAACTGAAGCTTTCTTT. The whole variable domain, remainder taken from reference TRBV11-3 and TRBJ1-1, is EAGVVQSPRYKIIEKKQPVAFWCNPISGHNTLYWYLQNLGQGPELLIRYENEEAVDDSQLPKDRFSAERLKGVDSTLKIQPAELGDSAVYLCASSRHKGSTEAFFGQGTRLTVV.